This entry features one T cell receptor beta chain sequence. This clone's antigen is unknown. Per-base qualities were not stored, and no clone one base away is much larger. CDR1 KGHSH and CDR2 LQKENI are derived from the germline V gene. Trimming takes 6 bases off V and 0 bases off J; junction bases not matched to a gene: 2. The CDR3 spans 15 residues, from the cysteine through the phenylalanine. This entry keeps only the CDR3 DNA: 45 bases, framed from base 1. Donors formed part of the validation cohort, which comprised approximately 130 subjects and was distinct from the first cohort of 666 subjects. The library was generated by the immunoSEQ multiplex PCR assay. Processing in the source paper ran as follows. A statistical classification framework was built for diagnosing cytomegalovirus status from the catalog of TCR beta chain sequences. Here the immuneACCESS table is served through TCRdb, limited to in-frame sequences with V and J called. Missing clones are a known gap in these copies; in checked studies unresolved V genes cover under half, and the rest lacks a known reason. V and J calls and clone size are given by that table; D and trimming were obtained from the DNA. A total of 220,000 or so clones appear in this sample, over 65% of them only once. The top ten constitute roughly 5.5% of the sample.

This sample was taken from a study of cytomegalovirus exposure and HLA in healthy donors (dated by TCRdb to the late 2010s). Looking at the study overall: A later analysis indicated that the 95 to 150 validation repertoires were generated on the platform also employed for the approximately 690 repertoires of the first cohort. The study aimed to test whether cataloging public T cell receptors could reveal signatures of past pathogen exposure. In addition to the first cohort of several hundred subjects, a separate validation cohort of 120 different subjects was used. To predict cytomegalovirus infection status, the study combined high-throughput TCR immunosequencing, statistical association of individual TCRs with disease status, and machine learning. General study outcomes and caveats: In the study, approximately 160 TCR beta chains were listed as associated with cytomegalovirus. Of the cluster scores, approximately 95% were above 0 in a later analysis, which found that TCRs clustered in the first cohort also tended to co-occur in the approximately 130 validation repertoires. A few of the identified cytomegalovirus-associated TCR beta chains were confirmed in vitro to be specific for cytomegalovirus antigens. Cytomegalovirus status was reported to be diagnosed by the classifier with high specificity and sensitivity in both the original and validation cohorts. The authors suggested that the approach could potentially be generalized to other disease states and immunological phenotypes. All 120 or so repertoires were used to score co-occurrence in the validation cohort in a later analysis, because that analysis had no HLA typing for the cohort. Most TCR sequences were seen in very few donors, while some public TCRs were found in many individuals.

In this chain, TRBV18 is recombined with TRBJ2-3, and 11 junctional nucleotides match TRBD2. Sequencing was done on a sample of PBMCs. This TCR came from a woman aged 18-29 years in good health and CMV-seronegative. CDR3 reads: CASSGLAASTDTQYF. In nucleotides, the sequence is TGTGCCAGCTCGGGACTAGCGGCTAGCACAGATACGCAGTATTTT.